This T cell receptor beta chain was captured by sequencing in a study of vaccination effects on CD4 cells after COVID-19. This CDR3 region has 15 residues. V was clipped by 4 bases and J by 5 bases, with 14 bases between them. Germline assignment: CDR1 SGHTA and CDR2 FQGNSA. ViraFEST expansion of antigen-specific CD4+ T cells with viral peptide pools preceded sequencing. Culture proceeded for 10 days, and CD4+ T cells were then isolated. Either the mRNA-1273 or the BNT162b2 vaccine was given to participants as two doses. For each well, roughly 2 million PBMC were cultured with about 9.4 IU/ml IL-2 and about 11 ug/ml peptides. TCRdb keeps only in-frame clones here, not all; method: immunoSEQ multiplex PCR. The sample gives approximately 61,000 clones, around 73% of which show up once; less than 1.5% is in the top ten. As for this clone: What it recognizes is unknown.

Findings and limits, study-wide: Cross-reactivity with common cold coronaviruses was shown by only 1 of 255 vaccine-induced clones in healthy vaccinees. Marked contraction was observed in infection-induced and vaccine-induced clones late after vaccination.

Material: CD4+ T cells from PBMCs cultured with HCoV-229E spike peptides, obtained after COVID-19 vaccination. This sequence was found in a human donor who received a COVID-19 vaccine. The gene calls are TRBV7-2 and TRBJ2-2, with D possibly matching TRBD1 (7 bases). The CDR3 DNA reads as TGTGCCAGCAGCTACAGACAGGGAGGTACCGGGGAGCTGTTTTTT. This sequence encodes CASSYRQGGTGELFF.